The 18 T cell receptor beta chains listed next were all sequenced from one sample in a study of cytomegalovirus exposure and HLA in healthy donors. Repertoires were generated with immunoSEQ multiplex PCR, while TCRdb's copy carries only in-frame clones and drops some. The table lists around 160,000 clones, roughly 80% of them singletons. The sequenced material came from PBMCs. These receptors came from a young man in good health and CMV-seropositive.

The V call is TRBV7-9, the J call TRBJ2-2; no reliable D call. The CDR3 has 11 residues. Trimming took off 5 bases at V and 5 bases at J, with 3 bases between the two ends. Per the germline V gene, CDR1 is SEHNR and CDR2 is FQNEAQ (reference sequence). Written as DNA, the CDR3 is TGTGCCAGCAGCCCGACCGGGGAGCTGTTTTTT. It specifies CASSPTGELFF.

This clone was seen once. The rearrangement joins TRBV7-6 to TRBJ2-3; a possible D gene is TRBD2 (7 bases). This CDR3 comprises 15 residues. The V gene lost 0 bases and the J gene lost 5 bases, with 12 bases spanning the gap. Germline V gene sequence: CDR1 SGHVS, CDR2 FNYEAQ. The chain's CDR3 is CASSLAGGPGDTQYF. The CDR3 region has the DNA TGTGCCAGCAGCTTAGCGGGGGGGCCCGGAGATACGCAGTATTTT.

V is TRBV27 and J is TRBJ1-5; 9 bases map to TRBD1. This CDR3 has 16 residues. Germline V gives CDR1 MNHEY, CDR2 SMNVEV (reference sequence). Trimming removed 3 bases from V and 2 bases from J; junction bases left unmatched: 5. The CDR3 loop reads CASSFLDRGGNQPQHF. The CDR3 nucleotides are TGTGCCAGCAGTTTTCTCGACAGGGGGGGCAATCAGCCCCAGCATTTT.

In its sample, this clone was seen once. The chain combines TRBV6-5 with TRBJ2-5; no clear D. Germline assignment: CDR1 MNHEY and CDR2 SVGAGI. Trimming removed 2 bases at V and 11 bases at J, with 9 bases between. The CDR3 is 11 residues long. The CDR3 is CASSYGTVQYF. In DNA form, the CDR3 reads TGTGCCAGCAGTTACGGTACGGTGCAGTACTTC.

The rearrangement joins TRBV11-2 to TRBJ2-5; weak D call: TRBD1 (6 bases). Germline loops: CDR1 SGHAT, CDR2 FQNNGV. V gave up 5 bases and J gave up 7 bases, with 17 bases separating them. This CDR3 is 14 amino acids long. The CDR3 loop is CASSMGRGPGTQYF. The CDR3 DNA is TGTGCCAGCAGCATGGGCAGGGGCCCGGGGACCCAGTACTTC.

The V call is TRBV14, the J call TRBJ2-5; 7 positions match TRBD2. Germline CDR1 reads SGHDN; CDR2 reads FVKESK. J was trimmed by 3 bases and V by 10 bases; bases with no gene match: 8. The CDR3 length is 13 residues. This CDR3 reads CATDAAGKETQYF. In DNA, the CDR3 is TGTGCCACCGACGCAGCGGGGAAAGAGACCCAGTACTTC.

This clone has a single count. The chain joins TRBV6-5 to TRBJ2-7, with 7 bases matching TRBD2. The CDR3 length is 14 residues. Germline-derived CDR1 and CDR2 are MNHEY and SVGAGI. Germline trimming cut 2 bases from V and 3 bases from J; bases unmatched to any gene: 4. CDR3 loop: CASSYGRENYEQYF. The CDR3 DNA is TGTGCCAGCAGTTACGGGCGGGAGAACTACGAGCAGTACTTC.

The V and J genes are TRBV9 and TRBJ2-2; D is ambiguous. The CDR3 is made up of 12 amino acids. V was shortened by 0 bases and J by 7 bases, with 4 bases between the two germline ends. In germline, CDR1 is SGDLS, CDR2 YYNGEE. The CDR3 loop reads CASSVVLGELFF. CDR3 DNA sequence: TGTGCCAGCAGCGTAGTTCTCGGGGAGCTGTTTTTT.

The genes are TRBV2 and TRBJ1-5; weak D call: TRBD1 (6 bases). CDR3 length: 14 residues. From germline, CDR1 is SNHLY and CDR2 FYNNEI. V was clipped by 2 bases and J by 8 bases, with 13 bases between them. This CDR3 reads CASSEIAGVKPQHF. The DNA of the CDR3 is TGTGCCAGCAGTGAAATCGCAGGGGTGAAGCCCCAGCATTTT.

For the CDR3, the DNA is TGTGCCAGCAGCTTAGCCGGGACAGGGTTCACAGATACGCAGTATTTT. Residues: CASSLAGTGFTDTQYF. The chain links TRBV7-6 to TRBJ2-3; 9 bases are shared with TRBD1. The germline V gene encodes CDR1 SGHVS and CDR2 FNYEAQ. V was clipped by 0 bases and J by 2 bases; unmatched bases: 3. The CDR3 has 16 residues.

The chain couples TRBV10-3 to TRBJ2-1; D possibly corresponds to TRBD2 (7 bases). CDR1 and CDR2 from the germline V gene are ENHRY and SYGVKD. The CDR3 has 13 residues. V was pared by 3 bases and J by 6 bases, with 9 bases between. Here the CDR3 reads CAISEGGVNEQFF. The CDR3, as DNA: TGTGCCATCAGTGAAGGGGGGGTCAATGAGCAGTTCTTC.

This clone has more than one count but fewer than ten. The chain uses TRBV7-8 and TRBJ2-5, with D unclear. CDR3 length: 15 amino acids. Germline values: CDR1 SGHVS, CDR2 FQNEAQ. V shed 5 bases and J shed 0 bases, with 13 bases lying between them. This CDR3 is CASSPEVSHQETQYF. The CDR3 region has the DNA TGTGCCAGCAGCCCAGAGGTCTCCCACCAAGAGACCCAGTACTTC. The full variable domain, in which reference TRBV7-8 and TRBJ2-5 provide the parts outside the CDR3, is GAGVSQSPRYKVAKRGQDVALRCDPISGHVSLFWYQQALGQGPEFLTYFQNEAQLDKSGLPSDRFFAERPEGSVSTLKIQRTQQEDSAVYLCASSPEVSHQETQYFGPGTRLLVL.

The V call is TRBV5-1, the J call TRBJ1-1; D ambiguous. The V and J ends lost 1 base and 1 base respectively, with 8 bases between them. This CDR3 contains 14 residues. Germline V CDR1 and CDR2: SGHRS, YFSETQ. CDR3 in amino acids: CASSLWARNTEAFF. Written as DNA, the CDR3 is TGCGCCAGCAGCTTGTGGGCCCGGAACACTGAAGCTTTCTTT.

V gene TRBV19 combines with J gene TRBJ1-1; D is undetermined. This CDR3 spans 13 amino acids. With 6 bases removed from V and 5 bases from J, the gap between germline ends came to 13 bases. Germline CDR1 reads LNHDA; CDR2 reads SQIVND (reference sequence). CDR3 DNA: TGTGCCAGTAGGCTCGGGAGCCCGACTGAAGCTTTCTTT. This encodes CASRLGSPTEAFF.

The rearrangement links TRBV27 to TRBJ2-1; the match to TRBD2 covers 10 bases. Germline CDR1 MNHEY, CDR2 SMNVEV (reference sequence). J was trimmed by 10 bases and V by 7 bases; bases with no gene match: 10. The CDR3 loop spans 14 amino acids. CDR3 amino acids: CASTKRGGREEQFF. The CDR3 DNA reads TGTGCCAGCACGAAGCGGGGGGGCCGGGAAGAGCAGTTCTTC.

The chain couples TRBV7-6 to TRBJ2-2; possible D gene TRBD2, 5 bases. This CDR3 comprises 15 residues. Germline V gene data show CDR1 as SGHVS and CDR2 as FNYEAQ. Trimming cost V 5 bases and J 5 bases, with 15 bases left between them. The CDR3 DNA follows: TGTGCCAGCAGCCTGGACGTACCGGGGACCGGGGAGCTGTTTTTT. Its translation is CASSLDVPGTGELFF. The full variable domain, in which reference TRBV7-6 and TRBJ2-2 provide the parts outside the CDR3, is GAGVSQSPRYKVTKRGQDVALRCDPISGHVSLYWYRQALGQGPEFLTYFNYEAQQDKSGLPNDRFSAERPEGSISTLTIQRTEQRDSAMYRCASSLDVPGTGELFFGEGSRLTVL.

The V call is TRBV19, the J call TRBJ1-4; 9 nucleotides line up with TRBD1. Trimming removed 8 bases from V and 8 bases from J; junction bases left unmatched: 12. Germline assignment: CDR1 LNHDA and CDR2 SQIVND (reference sequence). CDR3 length: 15 residues. CDR3 sequence reads: CASYRDREGEEKLFF. CDR3 coding DNA: TGTGCCAGTTACCGGGACAGGGAGGGAGAAGAAAAACTGTTTTTT.

V gene TRBV9 combines with J gene TRBJ2-2; 8 bases map to TRBD2. The germline V gene has CDR1 SGDLS and CDR2 YYNGEE. The CDR3 consists of 15 residues. Unmatched junction bases numbered 1, after V lost 0 bases and J lost 3 bases. This CDR3 is CASSVAGGDTGELFF. Here the CDR3 DNA reads TGTGCCAGCAGCGTAGCGGGGGGGGACACCGGGGAGCTGTTTTTT.